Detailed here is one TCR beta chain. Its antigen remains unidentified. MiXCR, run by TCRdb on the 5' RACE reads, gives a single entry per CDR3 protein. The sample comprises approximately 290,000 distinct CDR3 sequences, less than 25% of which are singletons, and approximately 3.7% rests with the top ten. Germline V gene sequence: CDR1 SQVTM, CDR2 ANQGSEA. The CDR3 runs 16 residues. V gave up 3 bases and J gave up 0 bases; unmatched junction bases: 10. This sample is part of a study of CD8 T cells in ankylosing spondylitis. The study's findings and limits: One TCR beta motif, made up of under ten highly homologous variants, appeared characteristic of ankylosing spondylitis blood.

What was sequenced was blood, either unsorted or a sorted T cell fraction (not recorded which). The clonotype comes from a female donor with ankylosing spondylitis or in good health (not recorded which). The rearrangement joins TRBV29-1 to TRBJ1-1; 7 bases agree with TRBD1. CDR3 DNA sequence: TGCAGCGTTGAGGGTCGGAGGGGGCGGTTGAACACTGAAGCTTTCTTT. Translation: CSVEGRRGRLNTEAFF.